This TCR beta chain appears in the sequencing data of a study of human thymus T cells. General study results and limits: Across thymic and blood repertoires, the usage of V and J genes appeared to be biased.

Profiled with immunoSEQ multiplex PCR; TCRdb holds only in-frame clones, not every one. Altogether around 130,000 clones are present, around 94% being singletons, with the ten largest covering less than 0.03%. Of note for this clone: Its antigen is unknown.

The CDR3 is made up of 18 amino acids. The V and J ends lost 6 bases and 0 bases, in that order; junction bases with no gene match: 11. Germline CDR1 is MDHEN and CDR2 is SYDVKM. In corrective heart surgery, resections were taken, and these provided the thymus tissue. The sample consisted of thymus tissue. The source is a boy younger than two with a congenital heart defect but otherwise immunologically healthy. The V gene is TRBV28, the J gene TRBJ1-6; 7 bases match TRBD1. CDR3 sequence: CASRIVGGDSSYNSPLHF. The CDR3 DNA is TGTGCCAGCAGGATCGTGGGGGGGGACAGCTCCTATAATTCACCCCTCCACTTT.